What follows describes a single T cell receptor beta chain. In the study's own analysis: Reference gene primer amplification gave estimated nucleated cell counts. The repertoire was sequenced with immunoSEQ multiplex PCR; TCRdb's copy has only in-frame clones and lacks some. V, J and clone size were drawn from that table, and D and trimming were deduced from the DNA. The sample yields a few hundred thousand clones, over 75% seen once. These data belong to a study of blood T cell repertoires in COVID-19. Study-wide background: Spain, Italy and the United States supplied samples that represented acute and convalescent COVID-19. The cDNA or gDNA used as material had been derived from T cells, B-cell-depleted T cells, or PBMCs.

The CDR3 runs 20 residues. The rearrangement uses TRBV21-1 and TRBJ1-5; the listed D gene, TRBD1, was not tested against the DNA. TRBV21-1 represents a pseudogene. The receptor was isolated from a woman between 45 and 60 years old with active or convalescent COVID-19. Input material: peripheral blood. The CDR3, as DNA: TGTGCCAGCAGCCAAGGACCGGGACAGGCAAAACCCAATAGCAATCAGCCCCAGCATTTT. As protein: CASSQGPGQAKPNSNQPQHF.